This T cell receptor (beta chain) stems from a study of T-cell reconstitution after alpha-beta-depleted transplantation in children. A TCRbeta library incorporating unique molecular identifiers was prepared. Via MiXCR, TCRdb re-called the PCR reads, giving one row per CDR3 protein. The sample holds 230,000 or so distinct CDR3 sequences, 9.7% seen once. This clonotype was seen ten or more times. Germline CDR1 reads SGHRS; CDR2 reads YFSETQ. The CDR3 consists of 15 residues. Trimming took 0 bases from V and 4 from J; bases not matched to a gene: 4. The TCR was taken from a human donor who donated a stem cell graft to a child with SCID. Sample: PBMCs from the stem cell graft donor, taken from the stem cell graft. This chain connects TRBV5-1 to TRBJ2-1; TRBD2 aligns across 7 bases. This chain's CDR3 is CASSLAQRGYNEQFF. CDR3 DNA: TGCGCCAGCAGCTTGGCCCAGCGGGGATACAATGAGCAGTTCTTC. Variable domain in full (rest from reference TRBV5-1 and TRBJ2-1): KAGVTQTPRYLIKTRGQQVTLSCSPISGHRSVSWYQQTPGQGLQFLFEYFSETQRNKGNFPGRFSGRQFSNSRSEMNVSTLELGDSALYLCASSLAQRGYNEQFFGPGTRLTVL.